The T cell receptor (beta chain) under discussion was sequenced for a study of PD-1 blockade in mismatch repair-deficient tumors. The V end was cut by 2 bases, the J end by 2 bases, with 16 bases between. Germline CDR1 and CDR2: SGHDT and YYEEEE. The CDR3 extends over 16 amino acids. Sequencing was performed with immunoSEQ multiplex PCR; in TCRdb, only in-frame clones are kept and a portion is missing. The sample lists under 50,000 clones; around 79% were seen once. Study results and caveats: Tumor-resident clones, often undetectable pretreatment in blood, expanded then contracted after pembrolizumab.

Regarding this clone: Its antigen is as yet unknown.

This chain connects TRBV5-6 to TRBJ2-5; D may be TRBD1 or TRBD2 (5 bases each). The source is an adult with mismatch repair-deficient cancer. This specimen consisted of peripheral blood, obtained 4 weeks after starting pembrolizumab. The CDR3 bases are TGTGCCAGCAGCTTCAGGGCAGGTGGGGGTCAAGAGACCCAGTACTTC. This codes for CASSFRAGGGQETQYF. The full variable domain, in which reference TRBV5-6 and TRBJ2-5 provide the parts outside the CDR3, is DAGVTQSPTHLIKTRGQQVTLRCSPKSGHDTVSWYQQALGQGPQFIFQYYEEEERQRGNFPDRFSGHQFPNYSSELNVNALLLGDSALYLCASSFRAGGGQETQYFGPGTRLLVL.